The sequence of this T cell receptor beta chain was determined in a study of blood T cell repertoires in COVID-19. Study summary: There were acute and convalescent COVID-19 samples, and they came from the United States, Italy and Spain. In each case, the material was cDNA or gDNA derived from T cells, B-cell-depleted T cells, or PBMCs.

This CDR3 is 13 amino acids long. The germline V gene encodes CDR1 SQVTM and CDR2 ANQGSEA. Trimming shortened V by 6 bases and J by 0 bases, and 11 bases separated the two germline ends. Authors' methods: Amplification with reference gene primers provided the estimates of nucleated cell counts. Clones were read by immunoSEQ multiplex PCR, and TCRdb kept only the in-frame ones, dropping some. The V and J calls and clone size were taken over from that table, and D and trimming were inferred from the DNA. The sample includes some 50,000 clones, 80% to 90% of them seen just once. This rearrangement joins TRBV29-1 to TRBJ2-5; perhaps TRBD2 as D (5 bases). The sequence was obtained from a human donor in a cohort sampled during active COVID-19. Material: peripheral blood. CDR3 in DNA: TGCAGCGTAGAACGCGGGTACCAAGAGACCCAGTACTTC. Translating gives CSVERGYQETQYF.